This T cell receptor beta chain was identified in a study of blood T cell repertoires in COVID-19. Study-level information: The United States, Italy and Spain provided the acute and convalescent COVID-19 samples. Sources were T cells, B-cell-depleted T cells, or PBMCs; the material itself was cDNA or gDNA.

Per the original methods: Estimates of nucleated cell counts were drawn from the amplification of reference gene primers. TCRdb keeps only in-frame clones here, not all; method: immunoSEQ multiplex PCR. That table supplies the V and J calls and clone size; D and trimming were determined from the DNA. The sample has 120,000 to 150,000 clones, about 82% seen once. Germline CDR1 and CDR2: ENHRY and SYGVKD. The CDR3 has 14 residues. V lost 4 bases to trimming and J lost 5 bases, with 15 bases between them. This clone was observed once. The clonotype was recovered from a woman between 40 and 50 years old with active or convalescent COVID-19. The chain links TRBV10-3 to TRBJ2-7, with D tentatively TRBD2 (7 bases). The sequenced sample consisted of peripheral blood. The CDR3 DNA is TGTGCCATCAGTGGAGGGGGGGAGTTGGACGAGCAGTACTTC. Protein product: CAISGGGELDEQYF.